One and the same sample provided the 30 T cell receptor beta chains below, sequenced in a study of blood T cell repertoires in COVID-19. TCRdb keeps only in-frame clones here, not all; method: immunoSEQ multiplex PCR. The table has about 190,000 clones, about 85% seen once. The sequenced sample was peripheral blood. The receptors here all came from a man aged 60-69 years with active or convalescent COVID-19.

The chain recombines TRBV15 with TRBJ2-1; 10 nucleotides line up with TRBD1. Trimming removed 2 bases from V and 7 bases from J; junction bases left unmatched: 5. Germline lookup yields CDR1 LNHNV and CDR2 YYDKDF (reference sequence). The CDR3 has 15 amino acids. In nucleotides, the CDR3 is TGTGCCACCAGCAGACCGACAGGGGGCAGGAATGAGCAGTTCTTC. The encoded protein is CATSRPTGGRNEQFF.

The CDR3 protein is CASSLDLTVNYGYTF. For the CDR3, the DNA is TGTGCCAGCAGCTTAGACCTCACGGTAAACTATGGCTACACCTTC. The V and J genes are TRBV7-9 and TRBJ1-2; D gene ambiguous. Germline V gene sequence: CDR1 SEHNR, CDR2 FQNEAQ (reference sequence). This CDR3 is built from 15 residues. V dropped 1 base and J dropped 2 bases, with 11 bases sitting between them.

This clone was found once. The chain combines TRBV30 with TRBJ2-1; D is perhaps TRBD2 (5 bases). V lost 0 bases, J lost 8 bases, and 11 bases lay in between. CDR3 length: 13 amino acids. Germline V gives CDR1 GTSNPN, CDR2 SVGIG (reference sequence). This CDR3 is CAWSVRTRDEQFF. CDR3 DNA sequence: TGTGCCTGGAGTGTACGGACTCGCGATGAGCAGTTCTTC.

This clone was recorded once. The chain has TRBV6-5 and TRBJ1-1; D is unresolved. Trimming took off 2 bases at V and 1 base at J, with 8 bases between the two ends. Germline CDR1 is MNHEY and CDR2 is SVGAGI. This CDR3 region has 14 residues. CDR3 in amino acids: CASSYHRGNTEAFF. The CDR3 DNA is TGTGCCAGCAGTTACCACCGAGGGAACACTGAAGCTTTCTTT.

V and J are TRBV2 and TRBJ2-1; 13 nucleotides align to TRBD2. The germline V gene encodes CDR1 SNHLY and CDR2 FYNNEI. This CDR3 contains 16 residues. After removal of 5 bases from V and 5 bases from J, the junction contained 6 bases not matched to a gene. The CDR3, as DNA: TGTGCCAGCAGTCGGACTAGCGGGGGATCAAACAATGAGCAGTTCTTC. Protein: CASSRTSGGSNNEQFF.

The genes are TRBV3-1 (or the pseudogene TRBV3-2) and TRBJ2-7; 9 positions agree with TRBD1. V lost 3 bases, J lost 6 bases, and 3 bases stayed unmatched. The germline V gene encodes CDR1 LGHDT and CDR2 YNNKEL (reference sequence). The CDR3 is 13 residues long. CDR3 coding DNA: TGTGCCAGCAGCCAGGACAGGGGAGGCGAGCAGTACTTC. Translated: CASSQDRGGEQYF.

This clone has just a few counts. This rearrangement joins TRBV7-3 to TRBJ2-1, with 9 bases lining up with TRBD2. The V segment lost 1 base and the J segment 4 bases; nucleotides outside the gene matches: 5. This CDR3 has 16 residues. Germline V gene lookup returns CDR1 SGHTA and CDR2 FQGTGA. CDR3 region: CASSLRASGVYNEQFF. In DNA form, the CDR3 reads TGTGCCAGCAGCTTAAGGGCTAGCGGGGTTTACAATGAGCAGTTCTTC.

The rearrangement joins TRBV3-1 (or the pseudogene TRBV3-2) to TRBJ1-5, with a weak D call TRBD1 (5 bases). Germline assignment: CDR1 LGHDT and CDR2 YNNKEL (reference sequence). Trimming stripped 1 base from V and 4 bases from J, with 14 bases between. The CDR3 contains 16 residues. This chain's CDR3 is CASSQGISGVNQPQHF. The CDR3 DNA sequence: TGTGCCAGCAGCCAAGGAATCTCGGGGGTAAATCAGCCCCAGCATTTT.

CDR3 DNA sequence: TGCGCCAGCAGATGGCAGGGGGCGGTCGGGGAGCTGTTTTTT. It is translated as CASRWQGAVGELFF. The V call is TRBV5-1, the J call TRBJ2-2, with 8 bases that match TRBD1. The CDR3 runs 14 residues. V was pared by 5 bases and J by 7 bases, with 7 bases of the junction left unmatched. In germline, CDR1 is SGHRS, CDR2 YFSETQ. The full variable domain, in which reference TRBV5-1 and TRBJ2-2 provide the parts outside the CDR3, is KAGVTQTPRYLIKTRGQQVTLSCSPISGHRSVSWYQQTPGQGLQFLFEYFSETQRNKGNFPGRFSGRQFSNSRSEMNVSTLELGDSALYLCASRWQGAVGELFFGEGSRLTVL.

The chain combines TRBV5-1 with TRBJ2-5; possibly TRBD1 for D (6 bases). The germline V gene has CDR1 SGHRS and CDR2 YFSETQ. Between the trimmed V and J ends, which lost 5 bases and 5 bases, there was a span of 10 bases. This CDR3 region has 12 residues. The CDR3 coding sequence is TGCGCCAGCAGAGGGGGAAGGGAGACCCAGTACTTC. Translating gives CASRGGRETQYF.

V gene TRBV24-1 combines with J gene TRBJ2-7; 7 nucleotides agree with TRBD1. The CDR3 has 17 residues. Germline V gene data show CDR1 as KGHDR and CDR2 as SFDVKD. V shed 4 bases and J 2 bases; nucleotides not matched to a gene: 13. The CDR3 DNA is TGTGCCACCAGTGAGCATAGGGACAGTCCTCCTCCCTACGAGCAGTACTTC. It encodes CATSEHRDSPPPYEQYF.

This clone was seen many times. The chain links TRBV6-5 to TRBJ1-2; 8 bases map to TRBD1. With V trimmed by 0 bases and J by 7 bases, 4 bases remained unmatched. The CDR3 contains 14 residues. CDR1 MNHEY and CDR2 SVGAGI come from the germline V gene. CDR3: CASSYSRTGSGYTF. As DNA, the CDR3 is TGTGCCAGCAGTTACTCCAGGACAGGGTCTGGCTACACCTTC.

V gene TRBV5-1 combines with J gene TRBJ1-2; 12 positions agree with TRBD1. CDR3 length equals 13 residues. V shed 7 bases and J 3 bases; nucleotides not matched to a gene: 1. Looked up from germline, CDR1 is SGHRS and CDR2 is YFSETQ. CDR3 coding DNA: TGCGCCAGCGGGACAGGGGGCTACTATGGCTACACCTTC. It yields the protein CASGTGGYYGYTF.

V gene TRBV27 combines with J gene TRBJ2-5, with D possibly TRBD2 on 7 matching bases. Germline V CDR1 and CDR2: MNHEY, SMNVEV (reference sequence). The CDR3 loop spans 16 amino acids. Between the trimmed V and J ends, which lost 7 bases and 5 bases, there was a span of 23 bases. CDR3 region: CASKWGPGGARETQYF. The CDR3 DNA reads TGTGCCAGCAAATGGGGGCCGGGGGGCGCCCGGGAGACCCAGTACTTC.

This clone was seen a few times. The gene calls are TRBV24-1 and TRBJ1-2; 9 nucleotides align to TRBD1. This CDR3 region has 14 residues. The V gene end was trimmed by 7 bases and the J gene end by 6 bases; junction bases not matched to a gene: 8. Germline V CDR1 and CDR2: KGHDR, SFDVKD. DNA of the CDR3: TGTGCCACCAGCGAGACAGGGGGTCGGCATGGCTACACCTTC. This encodes CATSETGGRHGYTF.

The chain combines TRBV7-9 with TRBJ2-1; D perhaps matches TRBD1 (5 bases). Trimming left V 1 base short and J 6 bases short, with 13 bases between. This CDR3 has 15 residues. In germline, CDR1 is SEHNR, CDR2 FQNEAQ (reference sequence). CDR3 in DNA: TGTGCCAGCAGCTTAGTAGGTACAAGGGGCAATGAGCAGTTCTTC. Residues: CASSLVGTRGNEQFF.

V and J are TRBV4-1 and TRBJ1-2; 9 bases fit TRBD1. CDR1 and CDR2 from the germline V gene are MGHRA and YSYEKL. The CDR3 runs to 16 residues. V gave up 4 bases and J gave up 4 bases; unmatched junction bases: 10. CDR3 amino acids: CASSLNRGLGGYGYTF. The DNA of the CDR3 is TGCGCCAGCAGCCTAAACAGGGGGCTGGGGGGCTATGGCTACACCTTC.

The V and J genes are TRBV5-1 and TRBJ1-3, with 7 bases lining up with TRBD1. Germline values: CDR1 SGHRS, CDR2 YFSETQ. Trimming removed 5 bases from V and 3 bases from J; junction bases left unmatched: 5. CDR3 length equals 14 residues. Written as DNA, the CDR3 is TGCGCCAGCAGTACAGGGGACAATGGAAACACCATATATTTT. Translation gives CASSTGDNGNTIYF.

The rearrangement uses TRBV6-2 or TRBV6-3 and TRBJ2-2, with D maybe TRBD2 (7 bases). Germline V gene lookup returns CDR1 MNHEY and CDR2 SVGEGT. The CDR3 is 16 residues long. V was cut by 2 bases and J by 1 base, with 11 bases left in between. The CDR3: CASSYGGGENTGELFF. Written as DNA, the CDR3 is TGTGCCAGCAGTTACGGCGGGGGCGAGAACACCGGGGAGCTGTTTTTT.

The genes are TRBV7-3 and TRBJ2-1; 9 nucleotides agree with TRBD2. This CDR3 is built from 13 residues. Trimming cost V 1 base and J 13 bases; bases outside gene matches: 5. Germline-derived CDR1 and CDR2 are SGHTA and FQGTGA. DNA of the CDR3: TGTGCCAGCAGCTTAATGAGCGGGGGGCACCAGTTCTTC. Amino acid sequence: CASSLMSGGHQFF.

This clone was found once. The V call is TRBV6-4, the J call TRBJ1-5; no clear D gene. The CDR3 loop spans 19 amino acids. V was cut by 3 bases and J by 1 base, with 22 bases left in between. The germline V gene has CDR1 MRHNA and CDR2 SNTAGT. The CDR3 is CASSESRPSKARSNQPQHF. For the CDR3, the DNA is TGTGCCAGCAGTGAATCCAGGCCTTCAAAGGCTCGCAGCAATCAGCCCCAGCATTTT.

The chain joins TRBV29-1 to TRBJ2-1; 12 nucleotides agree with TRBD1. CDR1 is SQVTM, CDR2 ANQGSEA, per germline. Trimming removed 7 bases from V and 6 bases from J; junction bases left unmatched: 13. The CDR3 sequence is 16 residues long. The CDR3 here is CSAHPGQGAGGNEQFF. The CDR3 DNA reads as TGCAGCGCCCACCCGGGACAGGGGGCGGGTGGCAATGAGCAGTTCTTC.

This clone came up a few times. The chain is built from TRBV5-4 and TRBJ1-4; 8 nucleotides agree with TRBD1. Trimming cost V 5 bases and J 5 bases; bases outside gene matches: 8. CDR3 size: 15 residues. Germline loops: CDR1 SGHNT, CDR2 YYREEE (reference sequence). CDR3 in amino acids: CASSFRGPGNEKLFF. The CDR3 DNA is TGTGCCAGCAGTTTCAGGGGGCCGGGGAATGAAAAACTGTTTTTT.

The rearrangement links TRBV9 to TRBJ2-2; TRBD2 is a possible D gene (5 bases). The CDR3 has 17 residues. The V gene's germline CDR1 is SGDLS and CDR2 YYNGEE. V shed 4 bases and J shed 2 bases, with 18 bases lying between them. CDR3 sequence reads: CASSPGDTGSNTGELFF. The CDR3 DNA is TGTGCCAGCAGCCCGGGCGACACGGGGTCTAACACCGGGGAGCTGTTTTTT.

The CDR3 DNA sequence: TGTGCCAGCAGCGCGGACAGTGGGCTTGAAGCTTTCTTT. It yields the protein CASSADSGLEAFF. V is TRBV6-2 or TRBV6-3 and J is TRBJ1-1, with D possibly TRBD1 on 6 matching bases. This CDR3 is 13 amino acids long. CDR1 MNHEY and CDR2 SVGEGT come from the germline V gene. Trimming removed 6 bases at V and 7 bases at J, with 15 bases between.

The gene calls are TRBV7-9 and TRBJ2-1; 7 nucleotides agree with TRBD2. V was pared by 5 bases and J by 9 bases, with 13 bases of the junction left unmatched. Germline V lookup: CDR1 SEHNR, CDR2 FQNEAQ (reference sequence). The CDR3 covers 15 residues. The CDR3 bases are TGTGCCAGCAGCCCCCCTGGACTAGAGGGGAGTGAGCAGTTCTTC. Translated, it gives CASSPPGLEGSEQFF.

The rearrangement links TRBV7-2 to TRBJ2-2; D uncertain. V shed 3 bases and J shed 6 bases, with 8 bases lying between them. The V gene's germline CDR1 is SGHTA and CDR2 FQGNSA. This CDR3 comprises 13 residues. This CDR3 reads CASSFNGAGELFF. CDR3 in DNA: TGTGCCAGCAGCTTCAACGGAGCCGGGGAGCTGTTTTTT.

The V gene is TRBV6-5, the J gene TRBJ2-3, with 7 nucleotides matching TRBD1. Germline V gene lookup returns CDR1 MNHEY and CDR2 SVGAGI. This CDR3 contains 15 residues. With 6 bases clipped from V and 8 bases from J, the junction kept 14 bases outside the gene matches. The CDR3 sequence is CASSRQGRIEGTQYF. In nucleotides, the CDR3 is TGTGCCAGCAGCCGACAGGGTAGGATAGAAGGTACGCAGTATTTT.

The V call is TRBV6-6, the J call TRBJ1-1, with TRBD1 matching 7 bases. Per the germline V gene, CDR1 is MNHNY and CDR2 is SVGAGI (reference sequence). The trim removed 1 base at V and 4 bases at J, leaving 6 bases unmatched. The CDR3 length is 15 residues. The CDR3 region is CASSYWGWDSTEAFF. DNA for the CDR3: TGTGCCAGCAGTTACTGGGGATGGGACAGCACTGAAGCTTTCTTT.

This clone was recorded only once. The chain carries TRBV6-5 and TRBJ1-5; D gene uncertain. The CDR3 contains 15 residues. Germline loops: CDR1 MNHEY, CDR2 SVGAGI. The germline V and J ends were trimmed by 4 bases and 5 bases, with 15 bases remaining between them. The CDR3 nucleotides read TGTGCCAGCAGTTTCGGGGAGGGCTTCGATCAGCCCCAGCATTTT. Translating gives CASSFGEGFDQPQHF.